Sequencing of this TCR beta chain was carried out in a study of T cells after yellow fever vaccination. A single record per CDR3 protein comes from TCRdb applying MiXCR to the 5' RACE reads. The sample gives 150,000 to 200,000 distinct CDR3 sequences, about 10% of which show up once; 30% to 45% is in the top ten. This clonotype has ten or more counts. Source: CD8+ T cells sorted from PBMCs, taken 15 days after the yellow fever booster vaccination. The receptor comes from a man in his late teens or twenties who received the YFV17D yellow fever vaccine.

CDR3 protein: CASSFPSASTSTDTQYF. The CDR3 nucleotides read TGTGCCAGCAGCTTCCCTAGCGCATCCACTAGCACAGATACGCAGTATTTT. The chain carries TRBV7-9 and TRBJ2-3, with D possibly being TRBD2 (6 bases). Germline V gives CDR1 SEHNR, CDR2 FQNEAQ (reference sequence). Trimming took 3 bases from V and 0 from J, leaving 16 bases between them. The CDR3 loop spans 17 amino acids. Together with reference TRBV7-9 and TRBJ2-3, the CDR3 gives the full variable domain: DTGVSQNPRHKITKRGQNVTFRCDPISEHNRLYWYRQTLGQGPEFLTYFQNEAQLEKSRLLSDRFSAERPKGSFSTLEIQRTEQGDSAMYLCASSFPSASTSTDTQYFGPGTRLTVL.